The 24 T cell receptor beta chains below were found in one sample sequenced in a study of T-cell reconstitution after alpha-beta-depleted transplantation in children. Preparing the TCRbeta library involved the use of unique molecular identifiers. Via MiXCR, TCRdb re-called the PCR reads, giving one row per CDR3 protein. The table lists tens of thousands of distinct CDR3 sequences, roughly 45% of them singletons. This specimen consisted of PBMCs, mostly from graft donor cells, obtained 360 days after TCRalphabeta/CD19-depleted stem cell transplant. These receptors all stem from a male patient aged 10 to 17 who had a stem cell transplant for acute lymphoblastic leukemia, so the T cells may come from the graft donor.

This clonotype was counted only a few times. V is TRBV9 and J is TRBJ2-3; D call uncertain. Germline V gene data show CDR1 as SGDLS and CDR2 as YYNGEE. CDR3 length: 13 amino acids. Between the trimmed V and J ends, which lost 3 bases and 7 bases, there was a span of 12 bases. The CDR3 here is CASSDGLEHTQYF. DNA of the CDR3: TGTGCCAGCAGCGACGGGCTGGAACATACGCAGTATTTT.

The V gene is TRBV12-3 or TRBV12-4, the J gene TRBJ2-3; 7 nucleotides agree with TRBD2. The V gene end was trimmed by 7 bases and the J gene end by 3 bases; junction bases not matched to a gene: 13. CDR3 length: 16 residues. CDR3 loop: CASTPHLAALTDTQYF. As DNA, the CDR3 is TGTGCCAGCACTCCTCACCTAGCGGCTTTGACAGATACGCAGTATTTT.

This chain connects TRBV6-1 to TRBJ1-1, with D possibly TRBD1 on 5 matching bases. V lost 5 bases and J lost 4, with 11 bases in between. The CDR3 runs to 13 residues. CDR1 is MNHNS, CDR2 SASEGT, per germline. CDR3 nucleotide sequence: TGTGCCAGCAGTCCGGGGGGGAGCACTGAAGCTTTCTTT. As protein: CASSPGGSTEAFF.

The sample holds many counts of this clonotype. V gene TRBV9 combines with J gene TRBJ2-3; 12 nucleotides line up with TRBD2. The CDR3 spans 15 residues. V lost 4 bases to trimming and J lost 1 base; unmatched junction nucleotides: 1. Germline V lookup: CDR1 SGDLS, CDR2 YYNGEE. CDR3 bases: TGTGCCAGCAGCCCTAGCGGGGGGGGCACAGATACGCAGTATTTT. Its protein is CASSPSGGGTDTQYF.

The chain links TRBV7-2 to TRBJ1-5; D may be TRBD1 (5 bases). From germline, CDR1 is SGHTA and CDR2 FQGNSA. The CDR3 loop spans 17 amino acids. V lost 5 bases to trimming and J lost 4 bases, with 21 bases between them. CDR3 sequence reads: CASSHFRAGKLNQPQHF. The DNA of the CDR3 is TGTGCCAGCAGCCACTTTAGGGCAGGGAAGCTTAATCAGCCCCAGCATTTT.

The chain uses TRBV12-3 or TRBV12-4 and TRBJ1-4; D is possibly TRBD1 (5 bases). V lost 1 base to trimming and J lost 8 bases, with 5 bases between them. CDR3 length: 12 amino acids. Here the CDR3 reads CASSLEGEKLFF. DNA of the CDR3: TGTGCCAGCAGTTTAGAGGGGGAAAAACTGTTTTTT.

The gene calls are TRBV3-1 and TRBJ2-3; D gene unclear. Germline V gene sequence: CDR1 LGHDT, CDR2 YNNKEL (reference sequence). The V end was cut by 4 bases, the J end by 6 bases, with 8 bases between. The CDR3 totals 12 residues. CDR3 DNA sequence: TGTGCCAGCAGCCCCTACTCGGATACGCAGTATTTT. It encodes CASSPYSDTQYF.

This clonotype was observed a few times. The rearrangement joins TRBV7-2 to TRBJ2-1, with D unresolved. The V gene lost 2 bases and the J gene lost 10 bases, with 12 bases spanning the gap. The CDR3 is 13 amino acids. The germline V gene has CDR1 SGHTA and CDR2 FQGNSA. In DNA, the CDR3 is TGTGCCAGCAGCTTATGGTTGAGGCGGGAGCAGTTCTTC. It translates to CASSLWLRREQFF.

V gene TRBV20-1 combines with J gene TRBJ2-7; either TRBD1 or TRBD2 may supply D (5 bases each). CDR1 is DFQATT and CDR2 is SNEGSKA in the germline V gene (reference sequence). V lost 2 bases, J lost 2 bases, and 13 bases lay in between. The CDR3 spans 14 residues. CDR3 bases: TGCAGTGCTAGAAGCCGGGACGGGACCTACGAGCAGTACTTC. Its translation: CSARSRDGTYEQYF.

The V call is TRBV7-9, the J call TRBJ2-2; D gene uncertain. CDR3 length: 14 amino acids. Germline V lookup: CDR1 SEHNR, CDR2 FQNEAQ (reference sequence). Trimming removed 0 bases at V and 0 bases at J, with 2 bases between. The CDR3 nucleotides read TGTGCCAGCAGCTTAGCAGCGAACACCGGGGAGCTGTTTTTT. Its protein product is CASSLAANTGELFF.

The CDR3 region is CASSDWTEPTDTQYF. CDR3 DNA sequence: TGTGCCAGCAGTGACTGGACAGAACCCACAGATACGCAGTATTTT. The chain uses TRBV2 and TRBJ2-3, with a possible D match to TRBD1 (6 bases). Trimming pared 3 bases from V and 2 bases from J, leaving 12 bases between. The CDR3 contains 15 residues. Per germline, CDR1 SNHLY and CDR2 FYNNEI.

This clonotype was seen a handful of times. CDR3 DNA: TGTGCCATCAGTGAGACAGGAGGGGCCACTGAAGCTTTCTTT. Protein product: CAISETGGATEAFF. This chain links TRBV10-3 with TRBJ1-1; D might be TRBD1 (5 bases). The CDR3 is made up of 14 amino acids. V was clipped by 2 bases and J by 4 bases, with 11 bases between them. Per germline, CDR1 ENHRY and CDR2 SYGVKD.

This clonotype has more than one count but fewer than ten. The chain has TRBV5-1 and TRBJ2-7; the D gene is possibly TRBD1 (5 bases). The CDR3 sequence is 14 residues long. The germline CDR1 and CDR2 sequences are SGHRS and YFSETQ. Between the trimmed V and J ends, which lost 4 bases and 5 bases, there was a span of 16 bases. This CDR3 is CASSPSTGYHEQYF. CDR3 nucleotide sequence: TGCGCCAGCAGCCCCTCTACAGGCTACCACGAGCAGTACTTC.

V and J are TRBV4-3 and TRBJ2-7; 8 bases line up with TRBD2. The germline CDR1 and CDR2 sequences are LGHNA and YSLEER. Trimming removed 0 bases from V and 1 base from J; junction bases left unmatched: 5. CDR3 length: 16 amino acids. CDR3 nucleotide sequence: TGCGCCAGCAGCCAAGATCCGACTAGCGCATCCTACGAGCAGTACTTC. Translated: CASSQDPTSASYEQYF.

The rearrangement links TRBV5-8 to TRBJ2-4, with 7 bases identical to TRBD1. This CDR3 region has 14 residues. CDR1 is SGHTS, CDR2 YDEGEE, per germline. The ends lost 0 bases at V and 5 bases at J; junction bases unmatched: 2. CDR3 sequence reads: CASSLGQGENIQYF. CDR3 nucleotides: TGTGCCAGCAGCTTGGGGCAGGGGGAAAACATTCAGTACTTC.

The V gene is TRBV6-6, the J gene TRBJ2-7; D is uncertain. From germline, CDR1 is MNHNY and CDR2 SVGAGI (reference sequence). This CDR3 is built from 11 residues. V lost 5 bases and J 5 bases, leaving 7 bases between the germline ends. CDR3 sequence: CASSPRDEQYF. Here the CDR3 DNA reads TGTGCCAGCAGTCCCCGGGACGAGCAGTACTTC.

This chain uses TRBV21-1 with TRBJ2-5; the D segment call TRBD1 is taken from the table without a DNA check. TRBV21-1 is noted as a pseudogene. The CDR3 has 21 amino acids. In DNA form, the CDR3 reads TGTGCCAGCAGCAAGGTCCCAGGGGGCTTTTACGGGAATAAGTACCAAGAGACCCAGTACTTC. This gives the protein CASSKVPGGFYGNKYQETQYF.

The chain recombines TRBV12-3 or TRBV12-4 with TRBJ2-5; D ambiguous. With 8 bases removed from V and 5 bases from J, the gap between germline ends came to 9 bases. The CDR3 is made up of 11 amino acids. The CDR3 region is CASLYGETQYF. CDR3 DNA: TGTGCCAGCCTCTACGGCGAGACCCAGTACTTC.

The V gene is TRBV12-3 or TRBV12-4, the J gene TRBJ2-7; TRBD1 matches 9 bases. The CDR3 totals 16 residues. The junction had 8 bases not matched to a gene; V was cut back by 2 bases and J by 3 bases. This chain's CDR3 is CASSLPLGQGNYEQYF. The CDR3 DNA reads TGTGCCAGCAGTTTACCCCTGGGACAGGGAAACTACGAGCAGTACTTC.

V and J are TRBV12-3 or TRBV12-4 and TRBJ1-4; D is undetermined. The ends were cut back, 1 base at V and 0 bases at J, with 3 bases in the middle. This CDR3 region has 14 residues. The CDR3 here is CASSLDATNEKLFF. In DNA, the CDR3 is TGTGCCAGCAGTTTAGACGCAACTAATGAAAAACTGTTTTTT.

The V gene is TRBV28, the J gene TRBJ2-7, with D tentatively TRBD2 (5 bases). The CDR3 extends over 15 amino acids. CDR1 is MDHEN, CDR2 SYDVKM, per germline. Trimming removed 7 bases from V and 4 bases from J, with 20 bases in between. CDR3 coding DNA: TGTGCCAGCACCGACTTAGAAGGGAGAGGATACGAGCAGTACTTC. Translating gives CASTDLEGRGYEQYF. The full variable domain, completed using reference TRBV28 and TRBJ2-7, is DVKVTQSSRYLVKRTGEKVFLECVQDMDHENMFWYRQDPGLGLRLIYFSYDVKMKEKGDIPEGYSVSREKKERFSLILESASTNQTSMYLCASTDLEGRGYEQYFGPGTRLTVT.

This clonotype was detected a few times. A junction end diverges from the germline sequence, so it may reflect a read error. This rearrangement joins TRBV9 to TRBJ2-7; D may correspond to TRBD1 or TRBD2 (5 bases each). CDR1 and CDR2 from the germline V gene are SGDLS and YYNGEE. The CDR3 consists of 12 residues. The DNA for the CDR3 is TGTGCCAGCAGCCCGGGGCTGCCGCTCCTATTTTTC. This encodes CASSPGLPLLFF.

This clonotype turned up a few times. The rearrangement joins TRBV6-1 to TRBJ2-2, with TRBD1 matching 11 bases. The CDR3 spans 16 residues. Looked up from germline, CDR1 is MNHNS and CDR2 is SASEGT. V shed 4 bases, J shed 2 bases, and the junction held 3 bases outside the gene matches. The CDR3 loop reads CASSVRTGGNTGELFF. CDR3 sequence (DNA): TGTGCCAGCAGTGTAAGGACAGGGGGCAACACCGGGGAGCTGTTTTTT.

The CDR3 DNA follows: TGCGCCAGCAGCCAAGGGGGGGCAGGGACAAACATTCAGTACTTC. This codes for CASSQGGAGTNIQYF. J is TRBJ2-4 and V is TRBV4-3; either TRBD1 or TRBD2 may fit D (6 bases each). There are 15 residues in the CDR3. CDR1 is LGHNA and CDR2 is YSLEER in the germline V gene. The ends were cut back, 1 base at V and 6 bases at J, with 13 bases in the middle.